A selection of T cell receptor beta chains follows, all from one sample in a study of blood T cells in healthy people across ages. A single record per CDR3 protein comes from TCRdb applying MiXCR to the 5' RACE reads. Among some 1.5 million distinct CDR3 sequences, about 42% were seen once, and the ten largest hold 4%. Sequencing was done on a sample of blood. These receptor sequences come from a woman aged 18-30 years in good health. The conserved cysteine and the conserved F or W are not part of the CDR3 here.

V,CDR3
TRBV7-6,ASGDTGGREKLF
TRBV7-6,ASSLEFPSGGHGIYEQY
TRBV15,ATSRGRQETQY
TRBV19,ASSPRWTGFTYEQY
TRBV10-3,ATRLHLGQGGNEQY
TRBV5-1,ASSDPGQGWHTQY
TRBV6-2/TRBV6-3,ASNSFGQETQY
TRBV6-5,ASKAGTNYGYT
TRBV21-1,AGVLSLRWDRGGNQPQH
TRBV28,ASSLTAGETQY
TRBV29-1,SALGQGGSGNTIY
TRBV7-2,ASSSYGTQY
TRBV12-3/TRBV12-4,ASTLRGSYEQY
TRBV20-1,SARSLAGGPEQF
TRBV5-6,ASSRGGGHFQETQY
TRBV27,ASRVGGNTEAF
TRBV6-6,ASSSTGRNTEAF
TRBV12-3/TRBV12-4,ASSPGRGTSGRKYYEQY
TRBV6-6,ASSRDFNNEKLF
TRBV27,ASSLSSLSSYEQY
TRBV12-3/TRBV12-4,ASSLPPYEQY
TRBV7-8,ASSYGGARNYGYT
TRBV12-3/TRBV12-4,ASSLNGGEHTDTQY
TRBV28,ASRPATSGEQY
TRBV15,ATSRDPAGVNTEAF
TRBV5-1,ASQTSGSSYEQY